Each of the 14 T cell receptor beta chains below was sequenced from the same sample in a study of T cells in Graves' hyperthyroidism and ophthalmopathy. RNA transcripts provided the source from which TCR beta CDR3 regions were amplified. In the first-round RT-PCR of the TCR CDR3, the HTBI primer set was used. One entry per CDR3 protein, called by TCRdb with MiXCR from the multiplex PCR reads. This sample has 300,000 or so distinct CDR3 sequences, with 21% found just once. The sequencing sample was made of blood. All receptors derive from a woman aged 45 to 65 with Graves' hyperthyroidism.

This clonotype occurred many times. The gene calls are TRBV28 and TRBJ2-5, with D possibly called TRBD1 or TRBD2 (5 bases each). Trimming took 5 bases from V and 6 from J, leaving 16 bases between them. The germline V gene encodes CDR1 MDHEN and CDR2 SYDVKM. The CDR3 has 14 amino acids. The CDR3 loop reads CASSPPGALQTQYF. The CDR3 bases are TGTGCCAGCAGTCCCCCCGGGGCCTTGCAGACCCAGTACTTC.

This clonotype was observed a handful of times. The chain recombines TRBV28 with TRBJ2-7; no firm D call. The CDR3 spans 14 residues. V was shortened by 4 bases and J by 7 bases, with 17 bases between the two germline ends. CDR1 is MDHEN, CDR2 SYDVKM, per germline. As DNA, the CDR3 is TGTGCCAGCAGTTCCGGGCCGACACTTCGGGAGCAGTACTTC. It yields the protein CASSSGPTLREQYF.

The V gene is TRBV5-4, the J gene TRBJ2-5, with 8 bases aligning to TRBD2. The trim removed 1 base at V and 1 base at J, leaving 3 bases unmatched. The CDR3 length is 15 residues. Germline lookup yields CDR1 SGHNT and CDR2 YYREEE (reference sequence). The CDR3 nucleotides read TGTGCCAGCAGCTTGCGGGGGGGCTTCCAAGAGACCCAGTACTTC. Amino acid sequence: CASSLRGGFQETQYF.

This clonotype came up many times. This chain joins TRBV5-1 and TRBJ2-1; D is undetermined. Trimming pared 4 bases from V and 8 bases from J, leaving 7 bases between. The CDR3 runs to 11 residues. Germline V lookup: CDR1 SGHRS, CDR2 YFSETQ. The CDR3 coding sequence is TGCGCCAGCAGCGCTCGGGATGAGCAGTTCTTC. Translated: CASSARDEQFF.

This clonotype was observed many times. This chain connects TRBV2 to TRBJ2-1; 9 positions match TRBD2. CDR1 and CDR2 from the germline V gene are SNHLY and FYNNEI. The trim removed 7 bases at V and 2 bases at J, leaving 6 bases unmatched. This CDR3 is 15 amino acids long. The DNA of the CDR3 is TGTGCCAGCACCGAGCGGGAGGCAACCTACAATGAGCAGTTCTTC. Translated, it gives CASTEREATYNEQFF. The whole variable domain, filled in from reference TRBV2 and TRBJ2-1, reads EPEVTQTPSHQVTQMGQEVILRCVPISNHLYFYWYRQILGQKVEFLVSFYNNEISEKSEIFDDQFSVERPDGSNFTLKIRSTKLEDSAMYFCASTEREATYNEQFFGPGTRLTVL.

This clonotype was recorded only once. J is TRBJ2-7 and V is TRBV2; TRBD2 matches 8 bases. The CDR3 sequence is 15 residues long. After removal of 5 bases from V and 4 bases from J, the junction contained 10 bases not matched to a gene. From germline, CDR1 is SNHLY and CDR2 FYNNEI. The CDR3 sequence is CASSPLTGGPYEQYF. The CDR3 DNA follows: TGTGCCAGCAGTCCCTTGACGGGAGGGCCTTACGAGCAGTACTTC.

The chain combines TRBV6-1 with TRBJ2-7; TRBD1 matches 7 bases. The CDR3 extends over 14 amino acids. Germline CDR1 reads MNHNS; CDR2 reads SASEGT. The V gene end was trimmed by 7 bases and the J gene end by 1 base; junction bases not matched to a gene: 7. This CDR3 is CASIPGQSSYEQYF. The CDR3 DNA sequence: TGTGCCAGCATTCCGGGACAGAGTTCCTACGAGCAGTACTTC.

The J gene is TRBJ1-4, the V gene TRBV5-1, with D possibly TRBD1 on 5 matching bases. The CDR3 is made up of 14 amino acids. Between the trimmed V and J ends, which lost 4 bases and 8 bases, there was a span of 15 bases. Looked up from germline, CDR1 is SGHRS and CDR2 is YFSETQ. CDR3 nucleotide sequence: TGCGCCAGCAGCACGACAACGAAGGGGGAAAAACTGTTTTTT. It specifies CASSTTTKGEKLFF.

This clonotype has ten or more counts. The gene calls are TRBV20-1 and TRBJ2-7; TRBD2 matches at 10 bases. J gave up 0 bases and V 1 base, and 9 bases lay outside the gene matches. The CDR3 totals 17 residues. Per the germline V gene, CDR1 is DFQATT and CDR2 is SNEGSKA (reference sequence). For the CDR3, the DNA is TGCAGTGCTAGAGTCCCCTGGACTAGCGGCACCTCCTACGAGCAGTACTTC. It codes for CSARVPWTSGTSYEQYF.

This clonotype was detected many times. The CDR3 sequence is CASSLGVAGSYNEQFF. In nucleotides, the CDR3 is TGTGCCAGCAGTTTAGGGGTTGCGGGATCCTACAATGAGCAGTTCTTC. This sequence joins TRBV28 and TRBJ2-1, with a weak D call TRBD2 (6 bases). V was pared by 2 bases and J by 1 base, with 12 bases between. CDR3 size: 16 residues. Germline V gene data show CDR1 as MDHEN and CDR2 as SYDVKM.

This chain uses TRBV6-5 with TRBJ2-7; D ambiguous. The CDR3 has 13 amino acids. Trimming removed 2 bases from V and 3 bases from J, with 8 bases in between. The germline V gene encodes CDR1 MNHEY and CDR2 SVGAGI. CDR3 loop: CASSYSRFYEQYF. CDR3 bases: TGTGCCAGCAGTTACAGCAGATTCTACGAGCAGTACTTC.

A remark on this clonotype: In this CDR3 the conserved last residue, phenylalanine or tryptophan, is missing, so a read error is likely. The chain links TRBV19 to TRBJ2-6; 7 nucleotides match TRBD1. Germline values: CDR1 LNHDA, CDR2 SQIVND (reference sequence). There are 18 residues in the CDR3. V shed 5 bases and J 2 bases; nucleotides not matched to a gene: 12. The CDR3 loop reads CASSAQGQLSAGANVLTS. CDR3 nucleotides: TGTGCCAGTAGTGCCCAGGGACAGTTATCGGCTGGGGCCAACGTCCTGACTTCC.

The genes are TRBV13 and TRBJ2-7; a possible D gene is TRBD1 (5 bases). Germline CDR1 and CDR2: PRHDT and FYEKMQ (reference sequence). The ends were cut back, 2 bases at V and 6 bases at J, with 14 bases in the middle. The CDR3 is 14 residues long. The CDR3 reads CASSLSSRGTEQYF. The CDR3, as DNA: TGTGCCAGCAGCTTATCTTCTAGGGGTACCGAGCAGTACTTC.

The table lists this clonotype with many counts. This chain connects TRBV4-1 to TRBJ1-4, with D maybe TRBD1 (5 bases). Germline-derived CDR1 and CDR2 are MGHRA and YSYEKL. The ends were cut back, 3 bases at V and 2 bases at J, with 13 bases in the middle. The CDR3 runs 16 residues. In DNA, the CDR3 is TGCGCCAGCAGCCATCCCCGGGGGGATACTAATGAAAAACTGTTTTTT. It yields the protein CASSHPRGDTNEKLFF.